The rows below give T cell receptor beta chains drawn from one sample of a study of T cells in Graves' hyperthyroidism and ophthalmopathy. A single record per CDR3 protein comes from TCRdb applying MiXCR to the multiplex PCR reads. The sample shows a few hundred thousand distinct CDR3 sequences, approximately 15% of them seen only once. The sequenced material came from blood. The receptors here all came from a woman in her thirties with Graves' hyperthyroidism that later progressed to Graves' ophthalmopathy. Each CDR3 is given with its conserved first and last residue. Each record gives: J gene, V gene, D gene, clone size, CDR3 protein, CDR3 DNA. The D gene is left open where the match is weak. Expanded clones are given a class, and other clones once, few, many or no size at all.

>TRBJ2-2|TRBV4-2|TRBD1|many
CASSQSRDSMTNTGELFF
TGTGCCAGCAGCCAATCAAGGGACAGTATGACGAACACCGGGGAGCTGTTTTTT
>TRBJ1-5|TRBV19|TRBD1|few
CASSRGQGRVNQPQHF
TGTGCCAGTAGTAGGGGACAGGGTCGGGTCAATCAGCCCCAGCATTTT
>TRBJ2-2|TRBV11-2|.|many
CASSLVPNTGELFF
TGTGCCAGCAGCTTAGTTCCGAACACCGGGGAGCTGTTTTTT
>TRBJ2-2|TRBV3-1|TRBD1|.
CASSQDESGGRELFF
TGTGCCAGCAGCCAAGATGAGTCAGGGGGCAGGGAGCTGTTTTTT
>TRBJ2-2|TRBV30|TRBD2|few
CAWSVLAGVLNTGELFF
TGTGCCTGGAGTGTACTAGCGGGAGTTTTGAACACCGGGGAGCTGTTTTTT
>TRBJ2-7|TRBV6-1|TRBD2|many
CASSVVLAGGPYEQYF
TGTGCCAGCAGTGTTGTTCTAGCGGGAGGGCCCTACGAGCAGTACTTC
>TRBJ1-1|TRBV19|TRBD1|many
CASMGQGAINTEAFF
TGTGCCAGTATGGGACAGGGGGCGATAAACACTGAAGCTTTCTTT
>TRBJ2-7|TRBV20-1|.|many
CSASDSTQYF
TGCAGTGCTTCCGATAGCACGCAGTACTTC
>TRBJ2-5|TRBV27|TRBD1|many
CASSWGPAGGSETQYF
TGTGCCAGCAGTTGGGGGCCGGCAGGGGGATCAGAGACCCAGTACTTC
>TRBJ1-1|TRBV7-2|.|many
CASSTRTAVNTEAFF
TGTGCCAGCAGCACTCGGACAGCGGTGAACACTGAAGCTTTCTTT
>TRBJ2-1|TRBV12-3/TRBV12-4|.|.
CASSPPVLRSYNEQFF
TGTGCCAGCAGTCCTCCAGTCCTCAGGTCCTACAATGAGCAGTTCTTC
>TRBJ2-7|TRBV20-1|.|.
CSARDWQTGSYEQYF
TGCAGTGCTAGAGATTGGCAAACGGGATCCTACGAGCAGTACTTC
>TRBJ2-5|TRBV5-1|.|.
CASRLGGIETQYF
TGCGCCAGCAGGCTGGGCGGGATAGAGACCCAGTACTTC
>TRBJ2-1|TRBV27|TRBD2|.
CASSPGLAGRSEQFF
TGTGCCAGCAGTCCGGGACTAGCGGGAAGGAGTGAGCAGTTCTTC
>TRBJ2-7|TRBV5-1|TRBD1|.
CAGSVFTGTVEEQYF
TGCGCCGGCAGCGTATTCACCGGGACAGTAGAAGAGCAGTACTTC
>TRBJ2-1|TRBV12-5|.|.
CASGLNHEQFF
TGTGCTAGTGGTTTGAACCATGAGCAGTTCTTC
>TRBJ1-5|TRBV24-1|TRBD1|.
CATSEGQIGNQPQHF
TGTGCCACCAGTGAGGGACAGATCGGCAATCAGCCCCAGCATTTT
>TRBJ2-5|TRBV5-4|.|.
CASSTRGAETQYF
TGTGCCAGCAGCACCCGGGGTGCTGAGACCCAGTACTTC
>TRBJ2-7|TRBV19|TRBD2|few
CASRGGDASGSYEQYF
TGTGCCAGTAGAGGGGGGGACGCTAGCGGGAGCTACGAGCAGTACTTC
>TRBJ1-1|TRBV7-9|.|few
CASSFSEAFF
TGTGCCAGCAGCTTCAGCGAAGCTTTCTTT
>TRBJ1-1|TRBV7-2|.|many
CASSSGQPSTEAFF
TGTGCCAGCAGCTCCGGACAGCCCTCCACTGAAGCTTTCTTT
>TRBJ2-2|TRBV19|.|.
CASFRDLSGNTGELFF
TGTGCCAGTTTCCGGGACTTGAGCGGGAACACCGGGGAGCTGTTTTTT
>TRBJ1-1|TRBV11-3|.|many
CASSHGRARITEAFF
TGTGCCAGCAGCCACGGGCGGGCAAGGATCACTGAAGCTTTCTTT
>TRBJ2-6|TRBV30|.|many
CAWASGQTKAGANVLTF
TGTGCCTGGGCTTCTGGGCAGACGAAAGCTGGGGCCAACGTCCTGACTTTC
>TRBJ2-1|TRBV7-9|.|many
CASSLGGLNEQFF
TGTGCCAGCAGCTTAGGAGGTCTGAATGAGCAGTTCTTC
>TRBJ1-1|TRBV12-3/TRBV12-4|TRBD1|many
CASSLAWDRGRLAFF
TGTGCCAGCAGTTTAGCGTGGGACAGGGGGCGCCTCGCTTTCTTT
>TRBJ1-5|TRBV2|TRBD1|many
CASGRTGVDSQPQHF
TGTGCCAGCGGGAGGACAGGGGTGGATAGTCAGCCCCAGCATTTT
>TRBJ1-1|TRBV6-5|.|many
CASSYLKPMNTEAFF
TGTGCCAGCAGTTACCTTAAACCCATGAACACTGAAGCTTTCTTT
>TRBJ1-5|TRBV27|.|.
CASSLSRSGKQPQHF
TGTGCCAGCAGTTTAAGCAGGAGTGGTAAACAGCCCCAGCATTTT